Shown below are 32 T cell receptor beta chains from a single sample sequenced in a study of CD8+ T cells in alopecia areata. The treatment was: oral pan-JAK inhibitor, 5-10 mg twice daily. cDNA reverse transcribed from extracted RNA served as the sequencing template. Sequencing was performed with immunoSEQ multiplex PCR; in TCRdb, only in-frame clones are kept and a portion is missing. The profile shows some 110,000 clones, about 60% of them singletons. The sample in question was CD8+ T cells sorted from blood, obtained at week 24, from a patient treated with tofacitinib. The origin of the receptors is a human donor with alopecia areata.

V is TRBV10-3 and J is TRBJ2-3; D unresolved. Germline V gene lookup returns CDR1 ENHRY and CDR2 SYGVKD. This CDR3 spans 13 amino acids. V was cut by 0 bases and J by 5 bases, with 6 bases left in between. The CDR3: CAISESLEDTQYF. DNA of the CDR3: TGTGCCATCAGTGAGTCGCTAGAAGATACGCAGTATTTT.

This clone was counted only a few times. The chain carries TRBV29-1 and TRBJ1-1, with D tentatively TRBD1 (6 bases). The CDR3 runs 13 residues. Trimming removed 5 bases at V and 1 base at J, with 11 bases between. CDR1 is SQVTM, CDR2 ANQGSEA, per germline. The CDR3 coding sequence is TGCAGCGTTAGGACAGCAGAGAACACTGAAGCTTTCTTT. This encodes CSVRTAENTEAFF.

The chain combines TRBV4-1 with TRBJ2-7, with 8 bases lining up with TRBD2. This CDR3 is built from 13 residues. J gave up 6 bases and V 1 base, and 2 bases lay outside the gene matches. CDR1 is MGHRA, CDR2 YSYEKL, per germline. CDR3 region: CASSQVRGGEQYF. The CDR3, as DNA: TGCGCCAGCAGCCAAGTACGGGGGGGCGAGCAGTACTTC.

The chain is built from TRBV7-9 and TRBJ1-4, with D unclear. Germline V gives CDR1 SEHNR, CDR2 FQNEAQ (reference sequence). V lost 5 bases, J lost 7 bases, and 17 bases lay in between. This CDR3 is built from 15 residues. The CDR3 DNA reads TGTGCCAGCAGCCGTATGGAGGTAGGAGGTGAAAAACTGTTTTTT. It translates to CASSRMEVGGEKLFF. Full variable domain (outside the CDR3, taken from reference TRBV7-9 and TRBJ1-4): DTGVSQNPRHKITKRGQNVTFRCDPISEHNRLYWYRQTLGQGPEFLTYFQNEAQLEKSRLLSDRFSAERPKGSFSTLEIQRTEQGDSAMYLCASSRMEVGGEKLFFGSGTQLSVL.

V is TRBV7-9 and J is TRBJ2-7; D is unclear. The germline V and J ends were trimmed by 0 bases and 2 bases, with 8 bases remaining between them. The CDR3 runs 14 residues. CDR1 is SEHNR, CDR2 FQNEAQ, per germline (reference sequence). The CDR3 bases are TGTGCCAGCAGCTTAGCTGACTCAGCCTACGAGCAGTACTTC. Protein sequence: CASSLADSAYEQYF.

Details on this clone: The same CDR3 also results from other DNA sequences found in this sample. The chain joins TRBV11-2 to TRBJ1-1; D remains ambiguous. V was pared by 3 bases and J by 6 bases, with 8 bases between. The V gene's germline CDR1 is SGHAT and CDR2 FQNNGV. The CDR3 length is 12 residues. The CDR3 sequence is CASSLGGPEAFF. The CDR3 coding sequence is TGTGCCAGCAGCTTGGGTGGGCCTGAAGCTTTCTTT. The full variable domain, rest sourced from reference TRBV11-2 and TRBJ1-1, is EAGVAQSPRYKIIEKRQSVAFWCNPISGHATLYWYQQILGQGPKLLIQFQNNGVVDDSQLPKDRFSAERLKGVDSTLKIQPAKLEDSAVYLCASSLGGPEAFFGQGTRLTVV.

The CDR3 bases are TGTGCCAGCAGCCATAGAGACAGGGGCCCCCCCCTCCACTTT. Amino acid sequence: CASSHRDRGPPLHF. The V gene is TRBV7-8, the J gene TRBJ1-6, with 8 positions matching TRBD1. The CDR3 runs 14 residues. Germline V gene lookup returns CDR1 SGHVS and CDR2 FQNEAQ. V shed 5 bases and J 13 bases; nucleotides not matched to a gene: 10.

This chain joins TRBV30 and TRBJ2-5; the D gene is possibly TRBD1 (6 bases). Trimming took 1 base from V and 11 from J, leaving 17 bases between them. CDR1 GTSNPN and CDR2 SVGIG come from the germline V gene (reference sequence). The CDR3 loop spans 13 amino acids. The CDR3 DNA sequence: TGTGCCTGGAGTGGCTCACTAGAGGGGGAGCAGTACTTC. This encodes CAWSGSLEGEQYF.

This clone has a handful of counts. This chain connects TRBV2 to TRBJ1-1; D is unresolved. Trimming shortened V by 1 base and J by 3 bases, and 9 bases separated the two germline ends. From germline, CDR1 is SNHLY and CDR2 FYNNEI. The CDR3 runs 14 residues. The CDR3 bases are TGTGCCAGCAGTGAAGGGCAGGAGGACACTGAAGCTTTCTTT. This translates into CASSEGQEDTEAFF.

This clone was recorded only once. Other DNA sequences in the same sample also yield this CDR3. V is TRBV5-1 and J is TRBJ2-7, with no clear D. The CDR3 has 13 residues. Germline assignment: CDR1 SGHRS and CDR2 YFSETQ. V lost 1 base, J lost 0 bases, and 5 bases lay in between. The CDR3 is CASSLPDSYEQYF. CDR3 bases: TGCGCCAGCAGCTTGCCCGACTCCTACGAGCAGTACTTC.

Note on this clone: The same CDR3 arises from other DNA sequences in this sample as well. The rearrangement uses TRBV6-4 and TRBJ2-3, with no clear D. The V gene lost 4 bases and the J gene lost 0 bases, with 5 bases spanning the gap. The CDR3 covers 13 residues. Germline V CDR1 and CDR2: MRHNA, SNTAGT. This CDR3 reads CASSATSTDTQYF. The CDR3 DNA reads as TGTGCCAGCAGTGCGACTAGCACAGATACGCAGTATTTT.

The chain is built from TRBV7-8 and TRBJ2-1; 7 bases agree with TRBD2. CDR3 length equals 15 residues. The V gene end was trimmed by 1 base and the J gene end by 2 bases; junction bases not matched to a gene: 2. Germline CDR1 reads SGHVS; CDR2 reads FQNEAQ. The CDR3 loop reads CASSLVGGTYNEQFF. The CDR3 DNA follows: TGTGCCAGCAGCTTAGTGGGGGGGACCTACAATGAGCAGTTCTTC.

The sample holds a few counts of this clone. For the CDR3, the DNA is TGTGCCAGCAGCTTAGGTTCAGGAAGTGAAGCTTTCTTT. It encodes CASSLGSGSEAFF. This sequence joins TRBV7-2 and TRBJ1-1; D is unclear. V lost 1 base to trimming and J lost 7 bases, with 10 bases between them. The CDR3 is 13 residues long. Germline V gene data show CDR1 as SGHTA and CDR2 as FQGNSA.

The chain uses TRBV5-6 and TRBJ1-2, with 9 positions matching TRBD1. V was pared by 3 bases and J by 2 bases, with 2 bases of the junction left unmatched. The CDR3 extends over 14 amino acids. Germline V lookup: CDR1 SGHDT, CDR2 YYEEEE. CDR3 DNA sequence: TGTGCCAGCAGCTGGGACAGGGCAAACTATGGCTACACCTTC. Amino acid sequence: CASSWDRANYGYTF. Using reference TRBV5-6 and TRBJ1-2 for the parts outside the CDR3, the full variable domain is DAGVTQSPTHLIKTRGQQVTLRCSPKSGHDTVSWYQQALGQGPQFIFQYYEEEERQRGNFPDRFSGHQFPNYSSELNVNALLLGDSALYLCASSWDRANYGYTFGSGTRLTVV.

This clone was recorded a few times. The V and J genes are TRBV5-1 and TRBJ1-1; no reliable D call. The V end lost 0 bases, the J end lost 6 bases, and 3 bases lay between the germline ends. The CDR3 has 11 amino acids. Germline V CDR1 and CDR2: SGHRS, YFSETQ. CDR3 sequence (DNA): TGCGCCAGCAGCTTGGGCCCTGAAGCTTTCTTT. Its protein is CASSLGPEAFF.

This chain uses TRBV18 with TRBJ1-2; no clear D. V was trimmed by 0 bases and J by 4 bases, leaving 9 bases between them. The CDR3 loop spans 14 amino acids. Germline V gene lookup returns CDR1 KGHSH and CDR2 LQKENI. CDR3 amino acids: CASSPPTDPYGYTF. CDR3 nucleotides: TGTGCCAGCTCACCACCAACAGATCCCTATGGCTACACCTTC.

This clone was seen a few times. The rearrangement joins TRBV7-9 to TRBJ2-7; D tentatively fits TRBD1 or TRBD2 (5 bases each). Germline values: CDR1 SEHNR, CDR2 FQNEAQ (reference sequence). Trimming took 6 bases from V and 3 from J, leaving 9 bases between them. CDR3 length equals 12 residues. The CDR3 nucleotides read TGTGCCAGCAGGGGGGACCACTACGAGCAGTACTTC. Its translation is CASRGDHYEQYF.

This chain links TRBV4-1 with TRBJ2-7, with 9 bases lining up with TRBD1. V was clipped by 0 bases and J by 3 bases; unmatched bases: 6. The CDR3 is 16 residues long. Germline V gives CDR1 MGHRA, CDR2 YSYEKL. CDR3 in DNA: TGCGCCAGCAGCCAAGATGCCGGGACAGGGAGCTACGAGCAGTACTTC. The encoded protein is CASSQDAGTGSYEQYF.

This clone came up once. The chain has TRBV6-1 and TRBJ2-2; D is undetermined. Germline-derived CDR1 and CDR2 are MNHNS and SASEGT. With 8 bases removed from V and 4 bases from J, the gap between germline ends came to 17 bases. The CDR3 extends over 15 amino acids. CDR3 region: CASEVHKGPTGELFF. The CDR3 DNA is TGTGCCAGCGAGGTACACAAGGGCCCCACCGGGGAGCTGTTTTTT.

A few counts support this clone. CDR3 loop: CAWSVGGSNQPQHF. CDR3 bases: TGTGCCTGGAGCGTGGGGGGTAGCAATCAGCCCCAGCATTTT. This sequence joins TRBV30 and TRBJ1-5; D perhaps matches TRBD1 (5 bases). This CDR3 has 14 residues. Trimming removed 3 bases from V and 0 bases from J, with 9 bases in between. Germline CDR1 reads GTSNPN; CDR2 reads SVGIG (reference sequence).

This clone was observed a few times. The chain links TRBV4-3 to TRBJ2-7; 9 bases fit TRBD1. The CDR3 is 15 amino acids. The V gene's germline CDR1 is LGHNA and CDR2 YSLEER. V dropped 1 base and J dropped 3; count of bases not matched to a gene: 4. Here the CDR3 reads CASSQGWTGDYEQYF. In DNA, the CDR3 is TGCGCCAGCAGCCAAGGCTGGACAGGGGACTACGAGCAGTACTTC.

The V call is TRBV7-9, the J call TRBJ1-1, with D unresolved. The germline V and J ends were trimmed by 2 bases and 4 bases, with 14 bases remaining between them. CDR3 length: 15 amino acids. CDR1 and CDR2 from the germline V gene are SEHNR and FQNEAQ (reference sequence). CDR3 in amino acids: CASSLSRLKSTEAFF. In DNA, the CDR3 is TGTGCCAGCAGCTTATCCAGACTAAAGAGCACTGAAGCTTTCTTT.

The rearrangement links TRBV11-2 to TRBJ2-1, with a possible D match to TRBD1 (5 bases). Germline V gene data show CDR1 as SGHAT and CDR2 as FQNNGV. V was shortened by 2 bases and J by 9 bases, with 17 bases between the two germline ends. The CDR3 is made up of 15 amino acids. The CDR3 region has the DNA TGTGCCAGCAGCTTACCTAGGGGTCCGAACGGTGAGCAGTTCTTC. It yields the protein CASSLPRGPNGEQFF. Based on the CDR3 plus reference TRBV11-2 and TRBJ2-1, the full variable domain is EAGVAQSPRYKIIEKRQSVAFWCNPISGHATLYWYQQILGQGPKLLIQFQNNGVVDDSQLPKDRFSAERLKGVDSTLKIQPAKLEDSAVYLCASSLPRGPNGEQFFGPGTRLTVL.

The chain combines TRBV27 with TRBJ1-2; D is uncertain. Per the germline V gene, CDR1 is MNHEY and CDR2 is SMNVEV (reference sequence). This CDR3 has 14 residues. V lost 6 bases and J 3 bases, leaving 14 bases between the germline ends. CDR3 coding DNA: TGTGCCAGCAGGCCGAGGGAGGTGGACTATGGCTACACCTTC. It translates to CASRPREVDYGYTF.

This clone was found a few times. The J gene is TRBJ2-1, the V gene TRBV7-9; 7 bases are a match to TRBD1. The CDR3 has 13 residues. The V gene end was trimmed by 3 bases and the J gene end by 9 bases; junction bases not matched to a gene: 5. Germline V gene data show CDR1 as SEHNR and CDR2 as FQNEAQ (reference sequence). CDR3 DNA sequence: TGTGCCAGCAGCTTGGGAGACAGGGCTGAGCAGTTCTTC. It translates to CASSLGDRAEQFF.

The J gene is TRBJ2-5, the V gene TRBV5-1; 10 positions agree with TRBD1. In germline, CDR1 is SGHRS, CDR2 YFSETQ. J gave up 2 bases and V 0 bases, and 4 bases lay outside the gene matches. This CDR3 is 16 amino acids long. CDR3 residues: CASSLGQGAYQETQYF. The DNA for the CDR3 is TGCGCCAGCAGCTTGGGACAGGGGGCGTATCAAGAGACCCAGTACTTC.

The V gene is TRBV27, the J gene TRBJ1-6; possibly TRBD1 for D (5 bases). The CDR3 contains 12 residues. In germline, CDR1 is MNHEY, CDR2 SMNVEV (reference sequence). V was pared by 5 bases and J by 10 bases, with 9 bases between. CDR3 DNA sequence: TGTGCCAGCAGTACAGGTTCATCACCCCTCCACTTT. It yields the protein CASSTGSSPLHF.

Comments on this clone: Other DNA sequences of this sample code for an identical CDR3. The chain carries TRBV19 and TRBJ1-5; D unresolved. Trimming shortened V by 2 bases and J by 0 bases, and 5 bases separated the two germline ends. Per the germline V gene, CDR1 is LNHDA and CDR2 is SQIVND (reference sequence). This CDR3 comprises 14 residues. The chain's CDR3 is CASSIRDSNQPQHF. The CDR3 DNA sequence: TGTGCCAGTAGTATACGAGATAGCAATCAGCCCCAGCATTTT.

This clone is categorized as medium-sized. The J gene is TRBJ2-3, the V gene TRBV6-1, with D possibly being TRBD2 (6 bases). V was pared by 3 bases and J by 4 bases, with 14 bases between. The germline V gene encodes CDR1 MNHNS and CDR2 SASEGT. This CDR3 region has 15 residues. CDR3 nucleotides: TGTGCCAGCAGTGAGTGGAGCGGGCGAGCAGATACGCAGTATTTT. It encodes CASSEWSGRADTQYF.

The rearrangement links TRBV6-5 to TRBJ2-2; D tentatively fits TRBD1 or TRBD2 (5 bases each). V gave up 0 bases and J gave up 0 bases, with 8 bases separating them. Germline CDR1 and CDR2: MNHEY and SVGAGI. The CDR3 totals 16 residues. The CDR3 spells CASSYSMGANTGELFF. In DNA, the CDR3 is TGTGCCAGCAGTTACTCGATGGGGGCGAACACCGGGGAGCTGTTTTTT.

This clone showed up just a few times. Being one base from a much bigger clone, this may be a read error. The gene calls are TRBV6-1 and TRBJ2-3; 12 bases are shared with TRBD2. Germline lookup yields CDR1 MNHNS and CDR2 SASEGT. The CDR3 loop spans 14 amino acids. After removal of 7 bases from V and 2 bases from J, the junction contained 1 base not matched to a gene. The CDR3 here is CASTSGGATDTQYF. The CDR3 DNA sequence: TGTGCCAGCACTAGCGGGGGGGCCACAGATACGCAGTATTTT.

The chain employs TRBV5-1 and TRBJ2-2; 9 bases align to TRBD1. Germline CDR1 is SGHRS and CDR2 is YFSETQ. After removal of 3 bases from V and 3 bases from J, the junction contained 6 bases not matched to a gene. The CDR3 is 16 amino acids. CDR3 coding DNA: TGCGCCAGCAGCTGGGACAGGGCCACGTACACCGGGGAGCTGTTTTTT. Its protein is CASSWDRATYTGELFF.